What follows are 30 T cell receptor beta chains derived from one specimen sequenced in a study of cytomegalovirus exposure and HLA in healthy donors. The PCR had 60 Vbeta and 13 Jbeta primers. TCRdb's table, derived via immunoSEQ multiplex PCR, lists solely in-frame clones and lacks some. The sample carries approximately 220,000 clones, over 80% recorded once. Sequenced: PBMCs. The receptors come from a boy aged 2 to 9 in good health and CMV-seronegative.

This clone came up a few times. This chain links TRBV5-4 with TRBJ2-7, with a tentative D call TRBD2 (7 bases). Germline lookup yields CDR1 SGHNT and CDR2 YYREEE (reference sequence). Trimming stripped 4 bases from V and 9 bases from J, with 17 bases between. The CDR3 runs to 13 residues. CDR3 DNA: TGTGCCAGCAGCCTGCCGGGGGGCCTAGCGCAGTACTTC. Residues: CASSLPGGLAQYF.

The V call is TRBV6-6, the J call TRBJ2-7; 7 positions agree with TRBD1. The CDR3 is made up of 12 amino acids. Germline V gene lookup returns CDR1 MNHNY and CDR2 SVGAGI (reference sequence). With V trimmed by 6 bases and J by 6 bases, 5 bases remained unmatched. In nucleotides, the CDR3 is TGTGCCAGCAGAGGGACAGAGGGCGAGCAGTACTTC. Translating gives CASRGTEGEQYF.

This chain links TRBV6-6 with TRBJ2-2; D might be TRBD1 (5 bases). The CDR3 spans 15 residues. Germline lookup yields CDR1 MNHNY and CDR2 SVGAGI (reference sequence). With 0 bases removed from V and 2 bases from J, the gap between germline ends came to 7 bases. Written as DNA, the CDR3 is TGTGCCAGCAGTTACTCCAGGACAAACACCGGGGAGCTGTTTTTT. As protein: CASSYSRTNTGELFF.

In regard to this clone: The junction departs from germline at one end; a sequencing error may be responsible. The sample carries other DNA sequences with the same CDR3. This chain connects TRBV5-6 to TRBJ1-1, with D maybe TRBD1 (6 bases). The germline V gene encodes CDR1 SGHDT and CDR2 YYEEEE. There are 13 residues in the CDR3. This CDR3 reads CASSWEGGTEAFF. CDR3 sequence (DNA): TGTGCCAGCAGCTGGGAGGGGGGCACTGAGGCTTTCTTT. Filled out from reference TRBV5-6 and TRBJ1-1, the complete variable domain reads DAGVTQSPTHLIKTRGQQVTLRCSPKSGHDTVSWYQQALGQGPQFIFQYYEEEERQRGNFPDRFSGHQFPNYSSELNVNALLLGDSALYLCASSWEGGTEAFFGQGTRLTVV.

The chain combines TRBV5-8 with TRBJ1-6; TRBD1 matches at 7 bases. CDR1 SGHTS and CDR2 YDEGEE come from the germline V gene. The CDR3 length is 16 residues. After removal of 4 bases from V and 5 bases from J, the junction contained 9 bases not matched to a gene. The CDR3 DNA reads as TGTGCCAGCAGCGGTCCGGACAGGAGGCATAATTCACCCCTCCACTTT. Protein sequence: CASSGPDRRHNSPLHF.

The chain links TRBV9 to TRBJ2-7; TRBD2 matches at 9 bases. Germline-derived CDR1 and CDR2 are SGDLS and YYNGEE. CDR3 length: 13 residues. J lost 8 bases, V lost 4 bases, and 7 bases had no gene match. CDR3 sequence reads: CASSSETSGKQYF. The CDR3 nucleotides are TGTGCCAGCAGCTCAGAGACTAGCGGTAAGCAGTACTTC.

J is TRBJ1-5 and V is TRBV4-1; perhaps TRBD1 as D (6 bases). The V end lost 7 bases, the J end lost 2 bases, and 15 bases lay between the germline ends. The CDR3 has 15 residues. Germline assignment: CDR1 MGHRA and CDR2 YSYEKL. The CDR3: CASKVAQGGNQPQHF. As DNA, the CDR3 is TGCGCCAGCAAGGTCGCACAGGGTGGCAATCAGCCCCAGCATTTT.

In regard to this clone: At one end the junction does not follow the germline gene, possibly because of a read error. This specimen includes other DNA sequences encoding the same CDR3. This sequence joins TRBV30 and TRBJ2-3; 12 positions match TRBD2. The CDR3 contains 16 residues. Germline-derived CDR1 and CDR2 are GTSNPN and SVGIG (reference sequence). The CDR3 here is CAWSGRLAGATDTQYF. CDR3 DNA: TGTGCCTGGAGTGGAAGACTAGCGGGGGCCACAGATACGCAATATTTT.

This chain joins TRBV4-1 and TRBJ1-2; 9 bases map to TRBD1. The CDR3 has 16 residues. Germline CDR1 and CDR2: MGHRA and YSYEKL. Trimming removed 0 bases from V and 7 bases from J; junction bases left unmatched: 9. The CDR3, as DNA: TGCGCCAGCAGCCAAGAGGGGGGGGACAGGGTTTCTGGCTACACCTTC. Protein sequence: CASSQEGGDRVSGYTF.

The V gene is TRBV7-8, the J gene TRBJ2-1; a possible D gene is TRBD2 (5 bases). V was trimmed by 5 bases and J by 3 bases, leaving 8 bases between them. Germline V gene data show CDR1 as SGHVS and CDR2 as FQNEAQ. CDR3 size: 13 residues. This CDR3 is CASSPRDYNEQFF. The DNA for the CDR3 is TGTGCCAGCAGCCCCCGGGACTACAATGAGCAGTTCTTC.

The rearrangement joins TRBV2 to TRBJ2-3, with D tentatively TRBD2 (5 bases). Trimming removed 10 bases at V and 0 bases at J, with 14 bases between. The CDR3 loop spans 14 amino acids. Germline V gene lookup returns CDR1 SNHLY and CDR2 FYNNEI. CDR3 nucleotides: TGTGCCACAGGCGGGCAGACTAGCACAGATACGCAGTATTTT. It yields the protein CATGGQTSTDTQYF. The full variable domain, with the rest looked up from reference TRBV2 and TRBJ2-3, is EPEVTQTPSHQVTQMGQEVILRCVPISNHLYFYWYRQILGQKVEFLVSFYNNEISEKSEIFDDQFSVERPDGSNFTLKIRSTKLEDSAMYFCATGGQTSTDTQYFGPGTRLTVL.

V usage is TRBV7-9 and J usage is TRBJ1-4; maybe TRBD1 (5 bases). The CDR3 runs to 15 residues. Between the trimmed V and J ends, which lost 3 bases and 6 bases, there was a span of 14 bases. CDR1 and CDR2 from the germline V gene are SEHNR and FQNEAQ (reference sequence). CDR3 residues: CASSFISLGDEKLFF. CDR3 coding DNA: TGTGCCAGCAGCTTCATATCTTTAGGGGATGAAAAACTGTTTTTT.

The V and J genes are TRBV10-3 and TRBJ2-1, with D possibly being TRBD2 (6 bases). The CDR3 contains 14 residues. The V gene's germline CDR1 is ENHRY and CDR2 SYGVKD. The V gene lost 3 bases and the J gene lost 3 bases, with 9 bases spanning the gap. In DNA form, the CDR3 reads TGTGCCATCAGTGAACGGCGGGACTACAATGAGCAGTTCTTC. Translating gives CAISERRDYNEQFF.

The rearrangement uses TRBV5-1 and TRBJ1-1, with 8 nucleotides matching TRBD1. The CDR3 runs 14 residues. Losses at the gene ends were 5 bases for V and 5 bases for J; bases not matched to a gene: 8. Per the germline V gene, CDR1 is SGHRS and CDR2 is YFSETQ. Here the CDR3 reads CASRPDRGWTEAFF. The CDR3 bases are TGCGCCAGCAGACCCGACAGGGGATGGACTGAAGCTTTCTTT.

The chain links TRBV7-2 to TRBJ1-2, with a possible D match to TRBD1 (6 bases). This CDR3 comprises 14 residues. The V end lost 3 bases, the J end lost 6 bases, and 14 bases lay between the germline ends. Germline V CDR1 and CDR2: SGHTA, FQGNSA. The DNA of the CDR3 is TGTGCCAGCAGCTTTTTCGGGACACGTAATGGCTACACCTTC. It is translated as CASSFFGTRNGYTF.

V is TRBV28 and J is TRBJ2-3, with 7 bases lining up with TRBD2. Germline V CDR1 and CDR2: MDHEN, SYDVKM. V shed 6 bases, J shed 2 bases, and the junction held 14 bases outside the gene matches. This CDR3 contains 17 residues. The CDR3 region has the DNA TGTGCCAGCAGCCCCCCACCGCGGGAGTGGTTCACAGATACGCAGTATTTT. Its protein is CASSPPPREWFTDTQYF.

This chain connects TRBV19 to TRBJ2-5, with D possibly matching TRBD2 (6 bases). Germline V gene lookup returns CDR1 LNHDA and CDR2 SQIVND (reference sequence). The length of the CDR3 is 13 residues. V lost 9 bases to trimming and J lost 0 bases, with 11 bases between them. CDR3 sequence: CASGDFNQETQYF. The CDR3 region has the DNA TGTGCCAGCGGGGACTTCAACCAAGAGACCCAGTACTTC.

This sequence joins TRBV6-5 and TRBJ1-5; D is unresolved. Trimming cost V 2 bases and J 6 bases, with 8 bases left between them. CDR1 and CDR2 (germline): MNHEY, SVGAGI. The CDR3 runs 13 residues. CDR3 amino acids: CASSYGRSQPQHF. The CDR3 DNA reads as TGTGCCAGCAGTTACGGGAGAAGTCAGCCCCAGCATTTT.

This chain connects TRBV5-4 to TRBJ2-5, with 7 bases fitting TRBD2. The CDR3 contains 14 residues. The J segment lost 5 bases and the V segment lost 4 bases, leaving 8 bases of the junction unmatched. Germline CDR1 is SGHNT and CDR2 is YYREEE (reference sequence). DNA of the CDR3: TGTGCCAGCAGCCGAAAACCGGGGGGTGAGACCCAGTACTTC. Translating gives CASSRKPGGETQYF.

V and J are TRBV10-1 and TRBJ2-2; TRBD1 might be the D (7 bases). The CDR3 has 15 amino acids. Trimming shortened V by 3 bases and J by 4 bases, and 12 bases separated the two germline ends. Germline V gene lookup returns CDR1 WNHNN and CDR2 SYGVQD (reference sequence). As DNA, the CDR3 is TGCGCCAGCAGTGAACGTCAGGGGGGCACCGGGGAGCTGTTTTTT. It is translated as CASSERQGGTGELFF.

The CDR3 sequence is CASSLLAAQETQYF. CDR3 sequence (DNA): TGTGCCAGCAGCTTGCTCGCGGCCCAAGAGACCCAGTACTTC. This chain links TRBV13 with TRBJ2-5; no firm D call. CDR1 and CDR2 (germline): PRHDT, FYEKMQ (reference sequence). The CDR3 has 14 amino acids. V was pared by 3 bases and J by 1 base, with 9 bases between. Drawing the rest from reference TRBV13 and TRBJ2-5, the complete variable domain is AAGVIQSPRHLIKEKRETATLKCYPIPRHDTVYWYQQGPGQDPQFLISFYEKMQSDKGSIPDRFSAQQFSDYHSELNMSSLELGDSALYFCASSLLAAQETQYFGPGTRLLVL.

The table lists this clone with a count of one. The chain has TRBV12-5 and TRBJ2-1, with D perhaps matching TRBD2 (6 bases). This CDR3 comprises 13 residues. Germline V gene lookup returns CDR1 LGHNT and CDR2 FRNRAP. V lost 5 bases, J lost 6 bases, and 11 bases lay in between. DNA for the CDR3: TGTGCTAGTGGTCCCCGGGGGATCAATGAGCAGTTCTTC. This encodes CASGPRGINEQFF.

The gene calls are TRBV21-1 and TRBJ2-1; TRBD2 is the table's D call, not checked against the DNA. TRBV21-1 is assigned pseudogene status. This CDR3 has 14 amino acids. The CDR3: CASSKGFGGCEQFF. The CDR3, as DNA: TGTGCCAGCAGCAAGGGGTTTGGGGGGTGTGAGCAGTTCTTC.

The CDR3 nucleotides read TGTGCCAGCAGCTCGGGACAGAACACTGAAGCTTTCTTT. Translating gives CASSSGQNTEAFF. This sequence joins TRBV7-8 and TRBJ1-1; D possibly corresponds to TRBD1 (6 bases). This CDR3 spans 13 amino acids. Germline CDR1 and CDR2: SGHVS and FQNEAQ. Trimming left V 4 bases short and J 1 base short, with 7 bases between.

This chain uses TRBV2 with TRBJ2-5; 7 bases are shared with TRBD2. The CDR3 consists of 13 residues. Germline loops: CDR1 SNHLY, CDR2 FYNNEI. V lost 7 bases and J lost 4; bases outside the gene matches: 6. The CDR3 loop reads CASNPGGGETQYF. CDR3 nucleotides: TGTGCCAGCAACCCGGGAGGAGGAGAGACCCAGTACTTC.

The chain couples TRBV9 to TRBJ2-3; the match to TRBD2 covers 9 bases. This CDR3 spans 16 amino acids. Germline lookup yields CDR1 SGDLS and CDR2 YYNGEE. V lost 1 base to trimming and J lost 2 bases; unmatched junction nucleotides: 5. CDR3 region: CASSVSSGGSTDTQYF. The CDR3 nucleotides are TGTGCCAGCAGCGTATCGAGCGGGGGGTCCACAGATACGCAGTATTTT.

V gene TRBV2 combines with J gene TRBJ2-1; 10 nucleotides align to TRBD2. Germline V CDR1 and CDR2: SNHLY, FYNNEI. V lost 8 bases, J lost 9 bases, and 7 bases stayed unmatched. The CDR3 length is 13 residues. In DNA form, the CDR3 reads TGTGCCAGCGCCTGGAGCGGGAGGGGTGAGCAGTTCTTC. Its translation is CASAWSGRGEQFF.

This chain uses TRBV27 with TRBJ1-1; tentatively, D is TRBD1 (5 bases). V was trimmed by 0 bases and J by 0 bases, leaving 8 bases between them. The CDR3 consists of 15 residues. Looked up from germline, CDR1 is MNHEY and CDR2 is SMNVEV (reference sequence). The CDR3 nucleotides read TGTGCCAGCAGTTTATCGGGGCAGATGAACACTGAAGCTTTCTTT. Protein sequence: CASSLSGQMNTEAFF.

This clone was observed once. The genes are TRBV10-3 and TRBJ1-6; the match to TRBD1 covers 7 bases. Germline CDR1 reads ENHRY; CDR2 reads SYGVKD. Trimming at V came to 5 bases and at J to 10 bases, leaving 8 bases not matched to a gene. The CDR3 loop spans 14 amino acids. CDR3 sequence (DNA): TGTGCCATCAGTAATAGGGACAGAGAGTCACCCCTCCACTTT. This encodes CAISNRDRESPLHF.

CDR3 DNA: TGTGCCAGCAGCGCCCCCAGGGCGGATGGACACTACGAGCAGTACTTC. As protein: CASSAPRADGHYEQYF. The chain links TRBV13 to TRBJ2-7; D perhaps matches TRBD1 (5 bases). The CDR3 is 16 amino acids. Germline values: CDR1 PRHDT, CDR2 FYEKMQ (reference sequence). Between the trimmed V and J ends, which lost 5 bases and 3 bases, there was a span of 20 bases. Full variable domain (missing parts from reference TRBV13 and TRBJ2-7): AAGVIQSPRHLIKEKRETATLKCYPIPRHDTVYWYQQGPGQDPQFLISFYEKMQSDKGSIPDRFSAQQFSDYHSELNMSSLELGDSALYFCASSAPRADGHYEQYFGPGTRLTVT.